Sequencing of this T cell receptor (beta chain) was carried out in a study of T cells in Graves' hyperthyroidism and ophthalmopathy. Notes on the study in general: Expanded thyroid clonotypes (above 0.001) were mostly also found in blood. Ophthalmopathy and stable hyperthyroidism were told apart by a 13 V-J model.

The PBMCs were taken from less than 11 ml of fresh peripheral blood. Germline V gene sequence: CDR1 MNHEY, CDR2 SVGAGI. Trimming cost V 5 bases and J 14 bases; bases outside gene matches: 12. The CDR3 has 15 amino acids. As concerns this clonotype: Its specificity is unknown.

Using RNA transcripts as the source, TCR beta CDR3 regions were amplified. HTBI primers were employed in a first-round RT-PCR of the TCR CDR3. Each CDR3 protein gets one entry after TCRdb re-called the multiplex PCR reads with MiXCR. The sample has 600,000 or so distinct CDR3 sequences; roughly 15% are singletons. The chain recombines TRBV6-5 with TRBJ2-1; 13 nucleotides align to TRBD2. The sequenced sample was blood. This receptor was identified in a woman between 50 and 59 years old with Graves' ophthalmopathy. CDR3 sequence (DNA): TGTGCCAGCAGTCACGCACGGACTAGCGGGAGCACGGAGTTCTTC. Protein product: CASSHARTSGSTEFF.